Shown below are 27 T cell receptor beta chains from a single sample sequenced in a study of cytomegalovirus exposure and HLA in healthy donors listed by TCRdb under 2017. Libraries came from the immunoSEQ multiplex PCR assay. For the multiplex PCR, a mixture combining 60 forward primers for TCR Vbeta segments and 13 reverse primers for TCR Jbeta segments was used. TCRdb took this table from immuneACCESS and kept in-frame rearrangements with V and J called. Such tables lack part of the clones; where checked against another copy, unresolved V genes explain under half of the gap, and the rest is unexplained. The sample profile shows fewer than 150,000 clones; approximately 79% of them were found once. The ten most abundant clones make up 6.5% of the sample. The sample comprised PBMCs. These receptors originate from a man between 40 and 49 years old in good health and CMV-seropositive.

This chain links TRBV2 with TRBJ1-2; the D gene is possibly TRBD1 (6 bases). Germline V CDR1 and CDR2: SNHLY, FYNNEI. Between the trimmed V and J ends, which lost 4 bases and 3 bases, there was a span of 15 bases. This CDR3 region has 15 residues. The CDR3 DNA follows: TGTGCCAGCAGTGTTGACAGGTTATCGGACTATGGCTACACCTTC. It codes for CASSVDRLSDYGYTF.

V gene TRBV28 combines with J gene TRBJ1-2, with 7 bases identical to TRBD1. The CDR3 is 13 residues long. V gave up 7 bases and J gave up 4 bases; unmatched junction bases: 6. CDR1 MDHEN and CDR2 SYDVKM come from the germline V gene. The CDR3 region has the DNA TGTGCCAGCACCGTGGACAGGTCCTATGGCTACACCTTC. Its translation: CASTVDRSYGYTF.

This clone was seen only once. The chain recombines TRBV6-1 with TRBJ1-1; tentative D call: TRBD1 (6 bases). CDR3 length: 16 residues. The germline gives CDR1 MNHNS, CDR2 SASEGT. V gave up 0 bases and J gave up 1 base, with 12 bases separating them. CDR3 in amino acids: CASSEALQGRNTEAFF. The CDR3 nucleotides are TGTGCCAGCAGTGAAGCCTTACAGGGTAGGAACACTGAAGCTTTCTTT.

This chain joins TRBV25-1 and TRBJ1-2; no clear D. The V end lost 4 bases, the J end lost 5 bases, and 5 bases lay between the germline ends. This CDR3 contains 11 residues. Germline assignment: CDR1 MGHDK and CDR2 SYGVNS. The CDR3 nucleotides are TGTGCCAGCAGTGCGGGATATGGCTACACCTTC. It specifies CASSAGYGYTF.

This chain joins TRBV7-3 and TRBJ1-2; no firm D call. In germline, CDR1 is SGHTA, CDR2 FQGTGA. Trimming removed 0 bases from V and 2 bases from J, with 10 bases in between. The CDR3 has 15 amino acids. CDR3 in amino acids: CASSLTRAGNYGYTF. CDR3 nucleotides: TGTGCCAGCAGCTTAACTCGGGCGGGCAACTATGGCTACACCTTC.

This clone was counted only a few times. The chain links TRBV27 to TRBJ2-7; 8 nucleotides line up with TRBD2. With V trimmed by 8 bases and J by 5 bases, 11 bases remained unmatched. The CDR3 sequence is 14 residues long. Germline values: CDR1 MNHEY, CDR2 SMNVEV (reference sequence). In DNA, the CDR3 is TGTGCCAGCGCAGTCGGCGGGAGGATCGACGAGCAGTACTTC. It yields the protein CASAVGGRIDEQYF.

The chain carries TRBV12-5 and TRBJ1-1; TRBD1 might be the D (5 bases). CDR3 length: 15 residues. The germline V gene has CDR1 LGHNT and CDR2 FRNRAP. V lost 4 bases and J lost 7, with 19 bases in between. The DNA for the CDR3 is TGTGCTAGTGGTTCCCCTAGGGGTGGGCGGAATGAAGCTTTCTTT. It is translated as CASGSPRGGRNEAFF.

The chain couples TRBV11-3 to TRBJ2-5, with 14 positions matching TRBD2. The J segment lost 2 bases and the V segment lost 2 bases, leaving 7 bases of the junction unmatched. The V gene's germline CDR1 is SGHNT and CDR2 YENEEA. The CDR3 is 18 residues long. The CDR3 sequence is CASSLTGTSGRGQETQYF. CDR3 nucleotide sequence: TGTGCCAGCAGCTTAACCGGGACTAGCGGGAGAGGGCAAGAGACCCAGTACTTC.

This clone was detected once. The chain is built from TRBV19 and TRBJ1-2; D might be TRBD1 (6 bases). Trimming stripped 6 bases from V and 4 bases from J, with 15 bases between. The CDR3 length is 14 residues. Germline CDR1 reads LNHDA; CDR2 reads SQIVND (reference sequence). The CDR3 loop reads CASSQQGEGYGYTF. In nucleotides, the CDR3 is TGTGCCAGTAGCCAACAGGGAGAAGGCTATGGCTACACCTTC.

The V and J genes are TRBV6-1 and TRBJ2-7, with D maybe TRBD1 (5 bases). This CDR3 is built from 15 residues. Germline V CDR1 and CDR2: MNHNS, SASEGT. Trimming removed 7 bases from V and 2 bases from J, with 18 bases in between. The CDR3 bases are TGTGCCAGCATACTCACAGGAGCATCTGCCTACGAGCAGTACTTC. Amino acids: CASILTGASAYEQYF.

This clone turned up a few times. The chain carries TRBV7-2 and TRBJ2-7; D ambiguous. V dropped 5 bases and J dropped 0 bases, with 11 bases sitting between them. The germline V gene has CDR1 SGHTA and CDR2 FQGNSA. CDR3 length equals 14 residues. In nucleotides, the CDR3 is TGTGCCAGCAGCCCCCGCCCGGGCTCCTACGAGCAGTACTTC. Translated, it gives CASSPRPGSYEQYF.

The rearrangement links TRBV19 to TRBJ2-5; 8 bases are shared with TRBD1. Losses at the gene ends were 10 bases for V and 6 bases for J; bases not matched to a gene: 16. The CDR3 spans 15 residues. Germline CDR1 and CDR2: LNHDA and SQIVND (reference sequence). The CDR3 DNA sequence: TGTGCCACCTCTTCCCCAGGGGGCCGCGTTCAGACCCAGTACTTC. Translated: CATSSPGGRVQTQYF.

J is TRBJ1-4 and V is TRBV18; D not certain. The CDR3 is 13 residues long. The germline V gene has CDR1 KGHSH and CDR2 LQKENI. Trimming left V 0 bases short and J 15 bases short, with 14 bases between. For the CDR3, the DNA is TGTGCCAGCTCACCACCAGGCGGAAGCGAGGTGTTTTTT. Its protein is CASSPPGGSEVFF.

This rearrangement joins TRBV6-6 to TRBJ1-5; the match to TRBD1 covers 9 bases. V was clipped by 7 bases and J by 5 bases; unmatched bases: 9. This CDR3 has 15 amino acids. Germline V gene data show CDR1 as MNHNY and CDR2 as SVGAGI (reference sequence). The CDR3 here is CASNLQGASYQPQHF. The CDR3 coding sequence is TGTGCCAGCAACCTACAGGGGGCGAGCTATCAGCCCCAGCATTTT.

The chain links TRBV6-1 to TRBJ2-3, with 10 bases identical to TRBD2. CDR1 is MNHNS and CDR2 is SASEGT in the germline V gene. CDR3 length equals 15 residues. J lost 7 bases, V lost 9 bases, and 13 bases had no gene match. The CDR3 bases are TGTGCCAGTACCCCTCTAGCGGGAGTTGGCCATACGCAGTATTTT. Protein product: CASTPLAGVGHTQYF.

This chain connects TRBV5-4 to TRBJ2-1, with D maybe TRBD1 (6 bases). The CDR3 runs 13 residues. Trimming removed 2 bases at V and 4 bases at J, with 7 bases between. Germline V gives CDR1 SGHNT, CDR2 YYREEE (reference sequence). The CDR3 spells CASSFDRYNEQFF. The CDR3 DNA reads TGTGCCAGCAGCTTTGACAGGTACAATGAGCAGTTCTTC.

The chain links TRBV6-4 to TRBJ2-2; a weak D match, TRBD2 (7 bases). The V end lost 2 bases, the J end lost 6 bases, and 22 bases lay between the germline ends. CDR1 and CDR2 from the germline V gene are MRHNA and SNTAGT. The CDR3 consists of 18 residues. This CDR3 reads CASSDPGGAGKVAGELFF. The CDR3 nucleotides read TGTGCCAGCAGTGACCCTGGGGGGGCAGGGAAGGTTGCCGGGGAGCTGTTTTTT.

This clone has more than one count but fewer than ten. The chain has TRBV2 and TRBJ2-7; 9 positions match TRBD1. The CDR3 spans 14 residues. V lost 6 bases to trimming and J lost 5 bases; unmatched junction nucleotides: 8. Germline V gene data show CDR1 as SNHLY and CDR2 as FYNNEI. The CDR3 coding sequence is TGTGCCAGCAGCCCGACAGGGGGTACCCACGAGCAGTACTTC. Its translation: CASSPTGGTHEQYF.

V and J are TRBV12-5 and TRBJ1-5; TRBD1 might be the D (6 bases). The germline gives CDR1 LGHNT, CDR2 FRNRAP. CDR3 length: 18 residues. V was pared by 2 bases and J by 5 bases, with 22 bases between. This chain's CDR3 is CASGLLQKSGGGDQPQHF. CDR3 nucleotides: TGTGCTAGTGGTTTGCTACAGAAATCCGGAGGGGGGGATCAGCCCCAGCATTTT.

The gene calls are TRBV19 and TRBJ2-1; maybe TRBD2 (6 bases). The CDR3 is 18 residues long. The germline V and J ends were trimmed by 3 bases and 0 bases, with 18 bases remaining between them. Germline-derived CDR1 and CDR2 are LNHDA and SQIVND (reference sequence). The CDR3 loop is CASSIVSPISGSYNEQFF. The CDR3 nucleotides read TGTGCCAGTAGTATCGTTTCCCCTATTAGCGGCTCCTACAATGAGCAGTTCTTC.

The chain uses TRBV6-6 and TRBJ1-6, with D perhaps matching TRBD1 (6 bases). This CDR3 is 16 amino acids long. The V end lost 8 bases, the J end lost 6 bases, and 20 bases lay between the germline ends. Germline CDR1 is MNHNY and CDR2 is SVGAGI (reference sequence). This chain's CDR3 is CASEQGKLLGNSPLHF. The CDR3, as DNA: TGTGCCAGCGAACAGGGCAAGCTCCTCGGTAATTCACCCCTCCACTTT.

The rearrangement links TRBV9 to TRBJ1-1; D is unresolved. The CDR3 has 15 residues. V dropped 3 bases and J dropped 1 base, with 13 bases sitting between them. The germline V gene has CDR1 SGDLS and CDR2 YYNGEE. The CDR3 here is CASSAYTVGNTEAFF. CDR3 nucleotides: TGTGCCAGCAGCGCCTATACAGTGGGGAACACTGAAGCTTTCTTT.

The chain joins TRBV7-9 to TRBJ1-3; the D is unclear. Germline V lookup: CDR1 SEHNR, CDR2 FQNEAQ (reference sequence). The CDR3 is made up of 13 amino acids. With 3 bases removed from V and 4 bases from J, the gap between germline ends came to 7 bases. The CDR3 region has the DNA TGTGCCAGCAGCTTGCGGGGAGGAAACACCATATATTTT. Its translation is CASSLRGGNTIYF.

V is TRBV6-6 and J is TRBJ2-5; weak D call: TRBD2 (5 bases). The CDR3 is made up of 12 amino acids. Germline CDR1 MNHNY, CDR2 SVGAGI (reference sequence). Trimming removed 7 bases at V and 5 bases at J, with 11 bases between. This CDR3 reads CASMAGRETQYF. Here the CDR3 DNA reads TGTGCCAGCATGGCGGGCCGGGAGACCCAGTACTTC.

The chain recombines TRBV9 with TRBJ1-3, with D unclear. Looked up from germline, CDR1 is SGDLS and CDR2 is YYNGEE. Trimming pared 0 bases from V and 0 bases from J, leaving 10 bases between. The CDR3 spans 16 residues. CDR3 sequence reads: CASSVEERFSGNTIYF. The DNA for the CDR3 is TGTGCCAGCAGCGTAGAGGAGAGGTTCTCTGGAAACACCATATATTTT. Supplemented by reference TRBV9 and TRBJ1-3, the full variable domain reads DSGVTQTPKHLITATGQRVTLRCSPRSGDLSVYWYQQSLDQGLQFLIQYYNGEERAKGNILERFSAQQFPDLHSELNLSSLELGDSALYFCASSVEERFSGNTIYFGEGSWLTVV.

J is TRBJ2-1 and V is TRBV19; 10 bases agree with TRBD2. This CDR3 has 15 residues. After removal of 10 bases from V and 4 bases from J, the junction contained 10 bases not matched to a gene. Germline CDR1 and CDR2: LNHDA and SQIVND (reference sequence). Here the CDR3 DNA reads TGTGCCACAAGATCCGGGACTAGCGTTTACAATGAGCAGTTCTTC. Translated: CATRSGTSVYNEQFF. The full variable domain, with the rest looked up from reference TRBV19 and TRBJ2-1, is DGGITQSPKYLFRKEGQNVTLSCEQNLNHDAMYWYRQDPGQGLRLIYYSQIVNDFQKGDIAEGYSVSREKKESFPLTVTSAQKNPTAFYLCATRSGTSVYNEQFFGPGTRLTVL.

J is TRBJ1-6 and V is TRBV18; D is perhaps TRBD1 (5 bases). Trimming left V 4 bases short and J 5 bases short, with 9 bases between. The CDR3 has 14 amino acids. CDR1 KGHSH and CDR2 LQKENI come from the germline V gene. Written as DNA, the CDR3 is TGTGCCAGCTCACAGCGGGACGATAATTCACCCCTCCACTTT. It yields the protein CASSQRDDNSPLHF.